This TCR beta chain was identified in a study of shared clonotypes between healthy human individuals. The wider study: The cohort had a couple of women and three men, ages 18 to 49.

The authors distributed each subset's genomic DNA evenly over several immunoSEQ plates. The data were produced by immunoSEQ multiplex PCR, yet TCRdb's version contains in-frame clones alone and is incomplete. The data show a few million clones, more than 80% seen once. Broader study findings: Around 5.3% of naive CD4 clonotypes were shared across four donors. Unshared clonotypes carried lower generation probabilities than those common to all four donors.

About this clone: Its specificity is not known.

The CDR3 is 13 residues long. Trimming removed 5 bases from V and 1 base from J, with 8 bases in between. The germline V gene has CDR1 SEHNR and CDR2 FQNEAQ (reference sequence). The material sequenced was naive CD4+ T cells from PBMCs. Noted subset: CD45RA+ positively selected. The sequence derives from a young man in good health. Some clones in this sample may be carry-over from other donors' samples. This sequence joins TRBV7-9 and TRBJ2-5, with D tentatively TRBD1 (6 bases). The DNA for the CDR3 is TGTGCCAGCAGCGACAGGTCCCAAGAGACCCAGTACTTC. Amino acids: CASSDRSQETQYF.